The T cell receptor (beta chain) described here comes from a study of blood T cell repertoires in COVID-19. Study summary: Collection of acute and convalescent COVID-19 samples took place in the United States, Italy and Spain. From T cells, B-cell-depleted T cells, or PBMCs came the material, which was cDNA or gDNA.

In the original workflow: Researchers report that nucleated cell counts were estimated from reference gene primer amplification. Here immunoSEQ multiplex PCR was the method, and the copy in TCRdb shows in-frame clones only, minus some. That table is the source of V, J and clone size, and D and trimming were worked out from the DNA. Of 70,000 to 95,000 clones listed, roughly 92% were seen once; the top ten hold approximately 2.8%. Followed longitudinally, the Seattle patients had been enrolled during active infection. The germline CDR1 and CDR2 sequences are SNHLY and FYNNEI. This CDR3 comprises 15 residues. Trimming removed 7 bases from V and 3 bases from J; junction bases left unmatched: 5.

The gene calls are TRBV2 and TRBJ2-1; TRBD2 aligns across 11 bases. Source material: peripheral blood. The sequence was collected from a man aged 50-60 years with COVID-19, enrolled during active disease. The CDR3 reads CASKFGTSGYNEQFF. The CDR3 DNA reads as TGTGCCAGCAAGTTCGGGACTAGCGGCTACAATGAGCAGTTCTTC.